This TCR beta chain is drawn from a study of naive and memory T cell subsets. This clonotype was counted ten times or more. The antigen is not known. The library had UMIs added by 3' ligation of an oligonucleotide to TCR cDNA. Reverse transcription used DNase-treated unsorted total RNA, aiming for 1 to 1000 ng. Four PCR rounds used nested alpha and beta constant region primers plus the SP2 primer. Using its own MiXCR run on the 5' RACE reads, TCRdb lists one record per CDR3 protein. The data show tens of thousands of distinct CDR3 sequences, around 15% seen once. Study-level findings and limits: This RNA-based method may be sensitive to activation-related transcript changes.

Deletions cut 6 bases from V and 1 base from J, with 15 bases between. This CDR3 comprises 15 residues. The V call is TRBV12-3 or TRBV12-4, the J call TRBJ1-1; D not certain. This receptor was obtained from a female donor in good health. In DNA, the CDR3 is TGTGCCAGCAGGGGATCATGGCAGCCGAACACTGAAGCTTTCTTT. Its protein is CASRGSWQPNTEAFF.